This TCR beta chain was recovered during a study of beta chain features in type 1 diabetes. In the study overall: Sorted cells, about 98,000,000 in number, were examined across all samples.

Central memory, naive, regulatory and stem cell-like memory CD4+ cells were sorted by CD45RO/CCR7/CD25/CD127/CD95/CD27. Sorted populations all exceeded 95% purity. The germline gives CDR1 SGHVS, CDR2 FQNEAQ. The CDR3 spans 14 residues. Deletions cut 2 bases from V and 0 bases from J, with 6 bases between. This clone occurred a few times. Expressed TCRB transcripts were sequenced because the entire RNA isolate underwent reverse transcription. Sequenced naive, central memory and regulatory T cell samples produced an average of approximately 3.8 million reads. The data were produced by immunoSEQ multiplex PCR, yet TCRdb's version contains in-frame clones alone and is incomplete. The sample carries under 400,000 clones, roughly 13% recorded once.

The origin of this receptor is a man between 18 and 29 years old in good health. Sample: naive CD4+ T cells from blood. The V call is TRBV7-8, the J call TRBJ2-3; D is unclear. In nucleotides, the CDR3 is TGTGCCAGCAGCTTAATGTCTAGCACAGATACGCAGTATTTT. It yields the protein CASSLMSSTDTQYF.